This TCR beta chain was profiled in a study of T cell responses to AZD1222 COVID-19 vaccine. CDR3 size: 21 residues. V was pared by 0 bases and J by 3 bases, with 26 bases between. The V gene's germline CDR1 is KGHDR and CDR2 SFDVKD. Produced via immunoSEQ multiplex PCR; TCRdb's table is partial and in-frame only. The table records roughly 120,000 clones, around 87% of them present only once. The input for sequencing was peripheral blood, taken on day 0 of AZD1222 vaccination. The chain uses TRBV24-1 and TRBJ1-5; D is possibly TRBD1 (5 bases). The sequence was collected from an adult in good health. Here the CDR3 DNA reads TGTGCCACCAGTGATTTGGATCATACAGGATTCAAAGGTTACATCAATCAGCCCCAGCATTTT. This gives the protein CATSDLDHTGFKGYINQPQHF.